This section outlines one T cell receptor beta chain sequence together with its context. No antigen is known for it. The V gene end was trimmed by 4 bases and the J gene end by 7 bases; junction bases not matched to a gene: 11. Per the germline V gene, CDR1 is MNHNY and CDR2 is SVGAGI (reference sequence). This CDR3 comprises 16 residues. This record belongs to a study of blood T cells in healthy people across ages. Regarding the study as a whole: Across the age range, TCR beta diversity per million T cells fell in a roughly linear way.

Sample-barcoded 5' priming and a J-beta primer mix drove a second PCR of roughly 6 to 12 cycles. Each TCR beta cDNA got a 12-nucleotide random molecular identifier. TCRdb reprocessed the 5' RACE reads with MiXCR, giving one entry per CDR3 protein. The table records about 940,000 distinct CDR3 sequences, around 48% of them present only once. The chain has TRBV6-6 and TRBJ2-1; 9 positions agree with TRBD1. The sequence came from a man aged 25 to 40 in good health. Sequenced input: blood. This CDR3 reads CASSSQTGGLRNEQFF. CDR3 DNA sequence: TGTGCCAGCAGTTCCCAGACAGGGGGACTGCGAAATGAGCAGTTCTTC.